This T cell receptor (beta chain) was sequenced for a study of PD-L1 blockade in urothelial cancer. At the level of the study: Blood analysis occurred 3 weeks (second dose) and 6 weeks after treatment start. A median approximately 150,000 T cells were found in blood samples.

Method: immunoSEQ multiplex PCR; TCRdb's copy keeps in-frame clones and lacks some. The table records about 29,000 clones, around 87% of them present only once. The CDR3 length is 17 residues. CDR1 MNHNS and CDR2 SASEGT come from the germline V gene. J lost 2 bases, V lost 2 bases, and 4 bases had no gene match. Between 1 and 8 samples per patient were obtained, pretreatment and on-treatment. The V call is TRBV6-1, the J call TRBJ2-2, with 11 bases that match TRBD2. This TCR was sampled from a man in his forties or fifties with urothelial cancer. The sample in question was PBMCs, obtained around atezolizumab (anti-PD-L1) treatment. The CDR3 sequence: CASSERGTSGNTGELFF. The CDR3 DNA is TGTGCCAGCAGTGAAAGGGGGACTAGCGGAAACACCGGGGAGCTGTTTTTT.